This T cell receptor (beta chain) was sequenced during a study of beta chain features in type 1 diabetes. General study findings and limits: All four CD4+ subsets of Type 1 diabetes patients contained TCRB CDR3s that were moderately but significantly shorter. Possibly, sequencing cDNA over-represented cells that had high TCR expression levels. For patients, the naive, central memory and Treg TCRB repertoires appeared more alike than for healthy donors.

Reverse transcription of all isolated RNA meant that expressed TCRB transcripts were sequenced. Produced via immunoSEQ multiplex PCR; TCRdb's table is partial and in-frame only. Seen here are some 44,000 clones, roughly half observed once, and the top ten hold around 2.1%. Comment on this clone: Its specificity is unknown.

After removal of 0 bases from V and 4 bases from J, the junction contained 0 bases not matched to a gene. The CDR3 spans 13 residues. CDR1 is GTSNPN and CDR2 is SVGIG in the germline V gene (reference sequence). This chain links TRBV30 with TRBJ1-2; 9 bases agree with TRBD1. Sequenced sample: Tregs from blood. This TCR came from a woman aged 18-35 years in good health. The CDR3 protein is CAWSVQGAYGYTF. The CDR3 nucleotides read TGTGCCTGGAGTGTACAGGGGGCCTATGGCTACACCTTC.